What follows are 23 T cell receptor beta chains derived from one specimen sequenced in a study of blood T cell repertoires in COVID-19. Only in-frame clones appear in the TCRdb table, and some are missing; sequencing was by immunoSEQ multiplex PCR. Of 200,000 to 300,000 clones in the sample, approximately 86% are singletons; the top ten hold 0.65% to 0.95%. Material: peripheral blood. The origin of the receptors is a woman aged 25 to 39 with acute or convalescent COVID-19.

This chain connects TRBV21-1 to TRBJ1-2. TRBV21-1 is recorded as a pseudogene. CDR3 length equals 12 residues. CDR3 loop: CAINGGFSGYTF. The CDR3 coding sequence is TGTGCCATCAACGGTGGCTTTAGCGGCTACACCTTC.

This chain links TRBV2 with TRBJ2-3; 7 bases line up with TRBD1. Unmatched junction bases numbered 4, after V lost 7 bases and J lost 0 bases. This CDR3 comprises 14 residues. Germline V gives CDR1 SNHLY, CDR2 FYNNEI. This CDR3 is CASNRDRSTDTQYF. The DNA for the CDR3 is TGTGCCAGCAACCGGGACAGAAGCACAGATACGCAGTATTTT. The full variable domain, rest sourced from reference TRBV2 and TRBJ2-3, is EPEVTQTPSHQVTQMGQEVILRCVPISNHLYFYWYRQILGQKVEFLVSFYNNEISEKSEIFDDQFSVERPDGSNFTLKIRSTKLEDSAMYFCASNRDRSTDTQYFGPGTRLTVL.

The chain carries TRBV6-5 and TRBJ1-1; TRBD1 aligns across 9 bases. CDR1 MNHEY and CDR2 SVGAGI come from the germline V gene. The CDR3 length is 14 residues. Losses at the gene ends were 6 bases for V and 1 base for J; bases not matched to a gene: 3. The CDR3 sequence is CASSRGQGNTEAFF. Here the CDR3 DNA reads TGTGCCAGCAGCCGGGGACAGGGGAACACTGAAGCTTTCTTT.

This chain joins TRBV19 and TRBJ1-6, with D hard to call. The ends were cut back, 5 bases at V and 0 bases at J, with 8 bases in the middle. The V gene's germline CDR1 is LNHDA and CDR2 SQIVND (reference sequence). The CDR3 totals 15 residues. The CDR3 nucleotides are TGTGCCAGTAGTGGCGGCGTCTCCTATAATTCACCCCTCCACTTT. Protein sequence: CASSGGVSYNSPLHF.

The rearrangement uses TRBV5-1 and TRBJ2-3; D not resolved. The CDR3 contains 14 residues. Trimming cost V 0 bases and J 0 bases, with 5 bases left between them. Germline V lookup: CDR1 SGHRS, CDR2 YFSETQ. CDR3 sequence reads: CASSLETSTDTQYF. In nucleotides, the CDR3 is TGCGCCAGCAGCTTGGAGACTAGCACAGATACGCAGTATTTT. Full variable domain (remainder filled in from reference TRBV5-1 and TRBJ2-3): KAGVTQTPRYLIKTRGQQVTLSCSPISGHRSVSWYQQTPGQGLQFLFEYFSETQRNKGNFPGRFSGRQFSNSRSEMNVSTLELGDSALYLCASSLETSTDTQYFGPGTRLTVL.

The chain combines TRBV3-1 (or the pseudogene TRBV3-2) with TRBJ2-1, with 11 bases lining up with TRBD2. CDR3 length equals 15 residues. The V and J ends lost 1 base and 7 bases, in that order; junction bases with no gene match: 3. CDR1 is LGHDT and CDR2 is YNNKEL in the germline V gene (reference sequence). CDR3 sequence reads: CASSQVTSGSNEQFF. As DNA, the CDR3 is TGTGCCAGCAGCCAAGTAACTAGCGGGAGTAATGAGCAGTTCTTC.

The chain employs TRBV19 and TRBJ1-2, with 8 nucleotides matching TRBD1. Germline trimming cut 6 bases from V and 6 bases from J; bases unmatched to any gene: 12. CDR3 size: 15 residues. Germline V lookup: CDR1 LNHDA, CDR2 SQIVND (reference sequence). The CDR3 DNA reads TGTGCCAGTAGCATATCGGCCAGGGGGCGGAATGGCTACACCTTC. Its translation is CASSISARGRNGYTF.

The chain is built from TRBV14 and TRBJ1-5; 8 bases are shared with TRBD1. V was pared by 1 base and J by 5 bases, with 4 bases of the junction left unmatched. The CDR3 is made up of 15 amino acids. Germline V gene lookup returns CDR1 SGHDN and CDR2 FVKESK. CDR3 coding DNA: TGTGCCAGCAGCCAAGGTCGACAGGGGTATCAGCCCCAGCATTTT. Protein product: CASSQGRQGYQPQHF.

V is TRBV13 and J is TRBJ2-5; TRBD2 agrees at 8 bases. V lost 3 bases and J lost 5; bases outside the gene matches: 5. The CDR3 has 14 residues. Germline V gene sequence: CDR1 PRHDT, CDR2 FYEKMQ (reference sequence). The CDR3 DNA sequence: TGTGCCAGCAGCTTTGCGGGAGGCGGGGAGACCCAGTACTTC. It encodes CASSFAGGGETQYF.

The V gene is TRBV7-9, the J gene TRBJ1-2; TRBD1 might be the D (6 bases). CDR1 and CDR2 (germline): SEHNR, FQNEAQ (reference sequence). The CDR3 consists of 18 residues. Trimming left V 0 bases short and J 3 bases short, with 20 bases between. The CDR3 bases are TGTGCCAGCAGCTTAGCAGGACCCCGGCAGGGGCGCCACTATGGCTACACCTTC. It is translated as CASSLAGPRQGRHYGYTF.

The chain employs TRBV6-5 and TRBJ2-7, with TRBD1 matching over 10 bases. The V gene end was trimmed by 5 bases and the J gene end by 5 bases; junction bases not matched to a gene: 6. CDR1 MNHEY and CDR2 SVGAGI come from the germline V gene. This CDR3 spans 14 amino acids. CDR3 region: CASSNRDRGHEQYF. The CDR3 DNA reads TGTGCCAGCAGTAACCGGGACAGGGGCCACGAGCAGTACTTC.

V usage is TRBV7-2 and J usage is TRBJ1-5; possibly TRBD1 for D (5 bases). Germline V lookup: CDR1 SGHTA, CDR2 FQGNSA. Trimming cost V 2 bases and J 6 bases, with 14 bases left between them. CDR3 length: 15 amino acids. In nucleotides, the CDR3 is TGTGCCAGCAGCTTATGGGGCCCAGGTAGTCAGCCCCAGCATTTT. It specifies CASSLWGPGSQPQHF.

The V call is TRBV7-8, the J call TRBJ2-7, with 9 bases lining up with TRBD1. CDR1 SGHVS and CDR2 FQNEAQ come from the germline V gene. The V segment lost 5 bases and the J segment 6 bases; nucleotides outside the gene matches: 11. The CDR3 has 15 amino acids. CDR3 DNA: TGTGCCAGCAGCAGAACGGACAGGGGTGTTTTCGAGCAGTACTTC. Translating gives CASSRTDRGVFEQYF.

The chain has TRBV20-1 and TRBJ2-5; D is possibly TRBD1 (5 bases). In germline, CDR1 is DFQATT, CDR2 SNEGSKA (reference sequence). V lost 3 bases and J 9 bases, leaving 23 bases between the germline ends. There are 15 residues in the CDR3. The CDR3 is CSASVVHDSLGAQYF. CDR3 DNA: TGCAGTGCTAGTGTTGTGCACGACAGTCTTGGGGCCCAGTACTTC.

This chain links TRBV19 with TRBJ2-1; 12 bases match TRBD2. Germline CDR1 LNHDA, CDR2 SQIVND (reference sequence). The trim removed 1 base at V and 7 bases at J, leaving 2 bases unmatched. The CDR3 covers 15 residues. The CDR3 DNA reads TGTGCCAGTAGTATAGGACTAGCGGGAGATAATGAGCAGTTCTTC. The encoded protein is CASSIGLAGDNEQFF.

CDR3 in amino acids: CASRRGAGEADTQYF. In DNA, the CDR3 is TGTGCCAGTAGGAGGGGAGCGGGAGAGGCAGATACGCAGTATTTT. The chain links TRBV19 to TRBJ2-3; 8 bases agree with TRBD2. CDR1 LNHDA and CDR2 SQIVND come from the germline V gene (reference sequence). V shed 6 bases, J shed 4 bases, and the junction held 9 bases outside the gene matches. The CDR3 contains 15 residues.

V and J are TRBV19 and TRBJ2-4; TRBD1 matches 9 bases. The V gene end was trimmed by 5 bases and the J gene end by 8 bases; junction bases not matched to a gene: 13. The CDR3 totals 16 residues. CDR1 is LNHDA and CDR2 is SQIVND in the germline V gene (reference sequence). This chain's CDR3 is CASSSGQGRVGDIQYF. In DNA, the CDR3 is TGTGCCAGTAGTTCGGGACAGGGCCGGGTCGGGGACATTCAGTACTTC.

The chain's CDR3 is CASSQETGFTKTQYF. CDR3 in DNA: TGTGCCAGCAGCCAAGAAACAGGGTTCACGAAGACCCAGTACTTC. The genes are TRBV3-1 (or the pseudogene TRBV3-2) and TRBJ2-5; D may be TRBD1 (6 bases). Trimming shortened V by 0 bases and J by 6 bases, and 14 bases separated the two germline ends. Looked up from germline, CDR1 is LGHDT and CDR2 is YNNKEL (reference sequence). The CDR3 sequence is 15 residues long.

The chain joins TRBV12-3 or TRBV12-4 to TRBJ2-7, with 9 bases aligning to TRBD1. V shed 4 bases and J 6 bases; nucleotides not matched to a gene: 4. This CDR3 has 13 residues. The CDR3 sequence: CASSYRGPGEQYF. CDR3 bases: TGTGCCAGCAGTTACAGGGGGCCGGGCGAGCAGTACTTC.

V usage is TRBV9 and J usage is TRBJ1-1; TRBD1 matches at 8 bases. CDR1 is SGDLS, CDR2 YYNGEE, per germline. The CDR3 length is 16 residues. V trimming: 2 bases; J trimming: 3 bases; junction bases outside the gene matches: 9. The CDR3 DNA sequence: TGTGCCAGCAGCGTCCTCACAGGGGGGCCCTACACTGAAGCTTTCTTT. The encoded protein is CASSVLTGGPYTEAFF. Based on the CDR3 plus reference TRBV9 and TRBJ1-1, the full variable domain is DSGVTQTPKHLITATGQRVTLRCSPRSGDLSVYWYQQSLDQGLQFLIQYYNGEERAKGNILERFSAQQFPDLHSELNLSSLELGDSALYFCASSVLTGGPYTEAFFGQGTRLTVV.

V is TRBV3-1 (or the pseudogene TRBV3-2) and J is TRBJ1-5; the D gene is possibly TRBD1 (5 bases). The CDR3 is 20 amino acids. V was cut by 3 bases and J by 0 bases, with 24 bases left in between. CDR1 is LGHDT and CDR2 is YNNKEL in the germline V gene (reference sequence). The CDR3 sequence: CASSQSSTPGSLASNQPQHF. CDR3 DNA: TGTGCCAGCAGCCAGTCATCTACGCCAGGGTCGTTGGCTAGCAATCAGCCCCAGCATTTT.

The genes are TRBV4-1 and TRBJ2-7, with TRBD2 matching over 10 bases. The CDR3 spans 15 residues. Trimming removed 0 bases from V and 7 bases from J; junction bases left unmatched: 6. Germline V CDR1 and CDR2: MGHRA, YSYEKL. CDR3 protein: CASSQDPGLAREQYF. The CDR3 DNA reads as TGCGCCAGCAGCCAAGATCCGGGACTAGCGAGGGAGCAGTACTTC.

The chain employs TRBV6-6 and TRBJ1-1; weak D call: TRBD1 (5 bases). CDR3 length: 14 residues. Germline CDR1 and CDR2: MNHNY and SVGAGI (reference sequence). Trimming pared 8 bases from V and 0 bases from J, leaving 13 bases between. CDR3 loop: CASLGQPMNTEAFF. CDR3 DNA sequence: TGTGCCAGCTTGGGGCAGCCCATGAACACTGAAGCTTTCTTT.